This passage covers 3 T cell receptor beta chains from one sample sequenced in a study of T cell changes during pregnancy in multiple sclerosis. Data came from immunoSEQ multiplex PCR; TCRdb stores just in-frame clones and leaves some out. The data hold roughly 40,000 clones, with 90% observed a single time. This specimen was CD4+ T cells from peripheral blood mononuclear cells, taken in the third trimester of pregnancy. These receptors came from a female donor with multiple sclerosis, enrolled in a pregnancy study.

This clone was counted once. This chain links TRBV19 with TRBJ1-5; D is undetermined. The CDR3 contains 17 residues. From germline, CDR1 is LNHDA and CDR2 SQIVND (reference sequence). With 4 bases removed from V and 2 bases from J, the gap between germline ends came to 18 bases. CDR3 DNA: TGTGCCAGTAGTACCTCCGGTTTGAGAATGGGCAATCAGCCCCAGCATTTT. This translates into CASSTSGLRMGNQPQHF.

The gene calls are TRBV28 and TRBJ2-7; 14 nucleotides line up with TRBD2. Germline V gene lookup returns CDR1 MDHEN and CDR2 SYDVKM. This CDR3 comprises 16 residues. Trimming at V came to 7 bases and at J to 5 bases, leaving 10 bases not matched to a gene. DNA of the CDR3: TGTGCCAGCAATGCTGAGGGACTAGCGGGAGACCACGAGCAGTACTTC. Translation gives CASNAEGLAGDHEQYF. Looking up the rest from reference TRBV28 and TRBJ2-7 gives the full variable domain: DVKVTQSSRYLVKRTGEKVFLECVQDMDHENMFWYRQDPGLGLRLIYFSYDVKMKEKGDIPEGYSVSREKKERFSLILESASTNQTSMYLCASNAEGLAGDHEQYFGPGTRLTVT.

The table lists this clone with a count of one. This chain links TRBV5-1 with TRBJ1-1, with no clear D. Trimming removed 0 bases at V and 5 bases at J, with 14 bases between. Germline CDR1 SGHRS, CDR2 YFSETQ. The length of the CDR3 is 15 residues. The CDR3 region is CASSLEGFRRTEAFF. CDR3 coding DNA: TGCGCCAGCAGCTTGGAAGGTTTTAGGAGGACTGAAGCTTTCTTT.